The clone carrying this T cell receptor beta chain was counted at least ten times. The sample is drawn from a study of T cell repertoires in cytomegalovirus infection. The V end was cut by 5 bases, the J end by 9 bases, with 23 bases between. Germline assignment: CDR1 SGHTA and CDR2 FQGNSA. This CDR3 spans 15 amino acids. MiXCR, applied by TCRdb to the reads, yields one record per CDR3 protein. The sample has approximately 500,000 distinct CDR3 sequences; around 27% are singletons. Sequencing was done on a sample of PBMCs. The clonotype comes from a human donor in good health (CMV status not recorded). Some clones in this sample may be carry-over from other donors' samples. J is TRBJ2-7 and V is TRBV7-2; D not certain. CDR3 in DNA: TGTGCCAGCAGCCCTCTTAATGGGGTAATGGTTTGGCAGTACGTC. As protein: CASSPLNGVMVWQYV.